This T cell receptor beta chain was obtained from a study of T cell repertoires in cytomegalovirus infection. This clonotype was counted at least ten times. TCRdb ran MiXCR on the reads and lists one entry per CDR3 protein. The sample includes about 250,000 distinct CDR3 sequences, over 9% of them seen just once. This CDR3 region has 15 residues. Germline assignment: CDR1 LNHDA and CDR2 SQIVND (reference sequence). V lost 3 bases to trimming and J lost 8 bases, with 17 bases between them. The TCR was taken from a human donor in good health (CMV status not recorded). Some clones in this sample may be carry-over from other donors' samples. The rearrangement joins TRBV19 to TRBJ2-1; either TRBD1 or TRBD2 may fit D (5 bases each). The specimen was PBMCs. CDR3 loop: CASSIWANEGYEQFF. CDR3 nucleotide sequence: TGTGCCAGTAGTATCTGGGCCAATGAGGGGTATGAGCAGTTCTTC. The full variable domain, with the rest looked up from reference TRBV19 and TRBJ2-1, is DGGITQSPKYLFRKEGQNVTLSCEQNLNHDAMYWYRQDPGQGLRLIYYSQIVNDFQKGDIAEGYSVSREKKESFPLTVTSAQKNPTAFYLCASSIWANEGYEQFFGPGTRLTVL.